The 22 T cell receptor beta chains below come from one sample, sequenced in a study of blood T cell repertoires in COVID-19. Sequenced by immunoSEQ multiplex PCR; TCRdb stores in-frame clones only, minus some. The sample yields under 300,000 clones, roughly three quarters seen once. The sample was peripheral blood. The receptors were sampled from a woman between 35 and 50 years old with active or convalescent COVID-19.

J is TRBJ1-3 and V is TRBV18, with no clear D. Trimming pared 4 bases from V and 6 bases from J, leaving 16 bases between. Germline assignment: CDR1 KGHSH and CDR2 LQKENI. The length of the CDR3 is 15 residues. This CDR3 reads CASSRGPSGENTIYF. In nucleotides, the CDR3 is TGTGCCAGCTCACGCGGGCCTTCGGGAGAAAACACCATATATTTT.

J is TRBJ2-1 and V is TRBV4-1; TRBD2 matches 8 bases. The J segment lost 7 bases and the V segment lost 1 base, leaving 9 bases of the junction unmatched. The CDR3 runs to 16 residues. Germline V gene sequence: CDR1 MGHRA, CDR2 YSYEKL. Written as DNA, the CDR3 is TGCGCCAGCAGCCAAGGTCGCGGGGGGCGATCGAATGAGCAGTTCTTC. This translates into CASSQGRGGRSNEQFF.

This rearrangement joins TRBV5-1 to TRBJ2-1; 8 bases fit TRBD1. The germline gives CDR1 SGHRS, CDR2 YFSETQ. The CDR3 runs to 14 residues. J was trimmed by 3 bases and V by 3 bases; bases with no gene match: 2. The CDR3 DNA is TGCGCCAGCAGCTATGGGACAGGCTACAATGAGCAGTTCTTC. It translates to CASSYGTGYNEQFF.

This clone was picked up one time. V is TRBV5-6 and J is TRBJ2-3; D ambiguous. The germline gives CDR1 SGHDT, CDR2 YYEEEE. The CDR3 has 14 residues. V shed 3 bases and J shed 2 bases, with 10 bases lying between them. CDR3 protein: CASSSELSTDTQYF. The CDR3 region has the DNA TGTGCCAGCAGCTCGGAGCTCTCCACAGATACGCAGTATTTT.

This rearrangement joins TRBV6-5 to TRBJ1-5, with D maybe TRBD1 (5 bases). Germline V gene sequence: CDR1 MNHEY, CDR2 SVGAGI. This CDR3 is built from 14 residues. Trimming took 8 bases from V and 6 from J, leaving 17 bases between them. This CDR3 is CASCGTVIGQPQHF. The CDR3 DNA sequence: TGTGCCAGCTGCGGGACTGTTATAGGTCAGCCCCAGCATTTT.

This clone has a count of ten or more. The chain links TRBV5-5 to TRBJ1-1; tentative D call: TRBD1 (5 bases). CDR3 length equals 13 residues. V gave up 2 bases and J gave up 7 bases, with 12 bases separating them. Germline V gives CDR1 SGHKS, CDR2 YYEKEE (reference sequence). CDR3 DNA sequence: TGTGCCAGCAGCTTCGGGGGGGTACGTGAAGCTTTCTTT. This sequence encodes CASSFGGVREAFF.

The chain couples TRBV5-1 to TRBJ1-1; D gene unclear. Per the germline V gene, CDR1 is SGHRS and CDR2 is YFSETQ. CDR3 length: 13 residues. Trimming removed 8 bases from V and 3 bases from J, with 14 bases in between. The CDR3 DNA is TGCGCCAGTTCTCCGGTGAGGGACACTGAAGCTTTCTTT. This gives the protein CASSPVRDTEAFF. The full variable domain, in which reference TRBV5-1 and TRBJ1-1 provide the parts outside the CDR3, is KAGVTQTPRYLIKTRGQQVTLSCSPISGHRSVSWYQQTPGQGLQFLFEYFSETQRNKGNFPGRFSGRQFSNSRSEMNVSTLELGDSALYLCASSPVRDTEAFFGQGTRLTVV.

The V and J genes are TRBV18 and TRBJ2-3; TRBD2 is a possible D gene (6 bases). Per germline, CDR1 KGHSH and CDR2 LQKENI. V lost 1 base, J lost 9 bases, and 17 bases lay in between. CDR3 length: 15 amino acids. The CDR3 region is CASSPRAGEASTQYF. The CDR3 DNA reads TGTGCCAGCTCACCACGAGCCGGGGAGGCCTCGACGCAGTATTTT.

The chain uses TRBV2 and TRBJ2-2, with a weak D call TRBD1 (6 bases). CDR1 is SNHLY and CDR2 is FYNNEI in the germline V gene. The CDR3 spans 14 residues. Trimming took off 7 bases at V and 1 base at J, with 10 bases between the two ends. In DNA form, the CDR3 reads TGTGCCAGCACCCCGGGACAGAACACCGGGGAGCTGTTTTTT. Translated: CASTPGQNTGELFF.

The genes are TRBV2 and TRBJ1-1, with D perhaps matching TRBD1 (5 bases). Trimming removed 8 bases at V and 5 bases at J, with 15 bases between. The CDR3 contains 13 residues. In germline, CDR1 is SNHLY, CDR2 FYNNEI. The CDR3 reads CASGRRGRTEAFF. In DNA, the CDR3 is TGTGCCAGCGGGCGGAGGGGAAGGACTGAAGCTTTCTTT.

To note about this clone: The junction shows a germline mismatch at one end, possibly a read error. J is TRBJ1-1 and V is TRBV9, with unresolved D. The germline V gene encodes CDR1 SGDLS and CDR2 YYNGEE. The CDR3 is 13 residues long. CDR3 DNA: TGCGCCAGCAGCTCCCGGAGGAACACTGAAGCTTTCTTT. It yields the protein CASSSRRNTEAFF.

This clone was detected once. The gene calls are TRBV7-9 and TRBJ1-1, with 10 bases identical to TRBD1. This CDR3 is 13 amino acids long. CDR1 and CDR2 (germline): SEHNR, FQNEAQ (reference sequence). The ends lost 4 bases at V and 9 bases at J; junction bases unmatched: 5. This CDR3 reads CASSSGTGVKAFF. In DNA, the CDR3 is TGTGCCAGCAGCTCAGGGACAGGGGTGAAAGCTTTCTTT.

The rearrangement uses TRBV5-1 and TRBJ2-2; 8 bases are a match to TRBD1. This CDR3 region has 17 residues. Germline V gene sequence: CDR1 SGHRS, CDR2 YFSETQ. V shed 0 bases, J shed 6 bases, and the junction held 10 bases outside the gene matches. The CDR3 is CASSLGFDRGASGELFF. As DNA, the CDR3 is TGCGCCAGCAGCTTGGGGTTCGACAGGGGCGCCTCCGGGGAGCTGTTTTTT.

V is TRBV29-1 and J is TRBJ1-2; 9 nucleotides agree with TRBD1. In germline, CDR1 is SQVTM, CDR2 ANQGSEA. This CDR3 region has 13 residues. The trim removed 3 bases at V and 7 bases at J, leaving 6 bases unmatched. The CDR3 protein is CSVENRGHRGYTF. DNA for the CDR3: TGCAGCGTTGAGAACAGGGGGCATCGTGGCTACACCTTC.

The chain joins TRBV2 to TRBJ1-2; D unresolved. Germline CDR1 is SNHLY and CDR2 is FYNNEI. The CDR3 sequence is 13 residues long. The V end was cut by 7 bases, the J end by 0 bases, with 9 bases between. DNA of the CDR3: TGTGCCAGCATAGCCAGAGCTAACTATGGCTACACCTTC. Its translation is CASIARANYGYTF.

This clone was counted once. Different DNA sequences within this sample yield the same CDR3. The CDR3 DNA is TGCAGCGTTGAGGACAGGGGGCGCGGGGATGGCTACACCTTC. This sequence encodes CSVEDRGRGDGYTF. The genes are TRBV29-1 and TRBJ1-2, with 11 positions matching TRBD1. Germline V CDR1 and CDR2: SQVTM, ANQGSEA. This CDR3 has 14 residues. The ends lost 3 bases at V and 6 bases at J; junction bases unmatched: 6.

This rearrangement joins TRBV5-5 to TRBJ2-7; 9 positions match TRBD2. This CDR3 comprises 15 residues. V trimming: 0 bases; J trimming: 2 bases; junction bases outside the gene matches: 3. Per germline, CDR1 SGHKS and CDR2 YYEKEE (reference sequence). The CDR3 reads CASSLEGLAPYEQYF. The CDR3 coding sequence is TGTGCCAGCAGCTTGGAGGGACTAGCCCCCTACGAGCAGTACTTC.

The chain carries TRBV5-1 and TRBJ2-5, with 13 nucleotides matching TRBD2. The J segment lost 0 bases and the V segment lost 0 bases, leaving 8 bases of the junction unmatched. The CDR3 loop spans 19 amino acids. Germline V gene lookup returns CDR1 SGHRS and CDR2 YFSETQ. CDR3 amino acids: CASSLDTSGGAKYQETQYF. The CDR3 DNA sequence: TGCGCCAGCAGCTTGGACACTAGCGGGGGGGCAAAGTACCAAGAGACCCAGTACTTC.

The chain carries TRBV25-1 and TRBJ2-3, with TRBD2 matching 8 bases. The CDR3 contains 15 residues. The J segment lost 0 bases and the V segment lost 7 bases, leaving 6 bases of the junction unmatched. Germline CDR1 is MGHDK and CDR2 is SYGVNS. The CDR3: CASTMSGGSTDTQYF. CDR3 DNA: TGTGCCAGCACTATGAGCGGGGGAAGCACAGATACGCAGTATTTT.

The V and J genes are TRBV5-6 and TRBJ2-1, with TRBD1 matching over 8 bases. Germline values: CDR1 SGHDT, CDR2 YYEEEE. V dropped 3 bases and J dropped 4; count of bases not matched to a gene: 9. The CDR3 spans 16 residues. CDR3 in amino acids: CASSSIPGQVYNEQFF. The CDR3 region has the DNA TGTGCCAGCAGCTCTATTCCGGGACAGGTTTACAATGAGCAGTTCTTC. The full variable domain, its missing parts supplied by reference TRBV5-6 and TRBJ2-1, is DAGVTQSPTHLIKTRGQQVTLRCSPKSGHDTVSWYQQALGQGPQFIFQYYEEEERQRGNFPDRFSGHQFPNYSSELNVNALLLGDSALYLCASSSIPGQVYNEQFFGPGTRLTVL.

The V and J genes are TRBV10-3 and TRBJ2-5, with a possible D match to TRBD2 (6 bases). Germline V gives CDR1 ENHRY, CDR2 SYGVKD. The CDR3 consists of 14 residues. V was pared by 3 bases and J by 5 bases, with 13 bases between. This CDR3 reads CAISDQDRGETQYF. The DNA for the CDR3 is TGTGCCATCAGTGACCAGGACCGGGGGGAGACCCAGTACTTC.

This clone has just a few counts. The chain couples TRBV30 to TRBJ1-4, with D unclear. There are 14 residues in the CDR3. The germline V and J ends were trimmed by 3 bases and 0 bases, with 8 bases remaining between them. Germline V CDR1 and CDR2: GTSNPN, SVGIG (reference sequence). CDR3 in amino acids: CAWRERTTNEKLFF. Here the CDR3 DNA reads TGTGCCTGGAGGGAGAGAACAACTAATGAAAAACTGTTTTTT.